A single sample is the source of the 25 T cell receptor beta chains below, sequenced in a study of blood T cell repertoires in COVID-19. Generated by immunoSEQ multiplex PCR, the TCRdb table keeps only in-frame clones and is missing some. Of about 190,000 clones in the sample, 70% to 85% are singletons; the top ten hold 6.9%. Sequencing used peripheral blood. Receptors were obtained from a man older than 75 with COVID-19, enrolled during active disease.

This rearrangement joins TRBV6-5 to TRBJ1-6, with 10 bases matching TRBD1. J was trimmed by 8 bases and V by 6 bases; bases with no gene match: 4. The CDR3 has 14 amino acids. CDR1 is MNHEY and CDR2 is SVGAGI in the germline V gene. The CDR3 spells CASSSGTGDSPLHF. The CDR3 DNA follows: TGTGCCAGCAGCTCCGGGACAGGGGATTCACCCCTCCACTTT.

The chain links TRBV5-4 to TRBJ2-1, with TRBD2 matching 11 bases. The V gene end was trimmed by 3 bases and the J gene end by 8 bases; junction bases not matched to a gene: 10. The CDR3 runs to 16 residues. The germline gives CDR1 SGHNT, CDR2 YYREEE (reference sequence). In DNA, the CDR3 is TGTGCCAGCAGCTCCTATCTTAGCGGGGGGGCCGATGAGCAGTTCTTC. It is translated as CASSSYLSGGADEQFF.

DNA of the CDR3: TGTGCCAGCAGTGGGATCGCTATAGGGACAGGTAGGAACGGAAACACCATATATTTT. This encodes CASSGIAIGTGRNGNTIYF. The V gene is TRBV6-4, the J gene TRBJ1-3, with 8 bases matching TRBD1. The germline CDR1 and CDR2 sequences are MRHNA and SNTAGT. The CDR3 contains 19 residues. Trimming removed 4 bases from V and 4 bases from J; junction bases left unmatched: 18.

CDR3 sequence: CASSKALSGKGIEKLFF. CDR3 nucleotides: TGTGCCAGCAGCAAAGCGCTTTCCGGGAAGGGTATCGAAAAACTGTTTTTT. The gene calls are TRBV21-1 and TRBJ1-4. TRBV21-1 is tagged as a pseudogene. The CDR3 extends over 17 amino acids.

The chain combines TRBV5-6 with TRBJ1-1; 10 bases are shared with TRBD1. CDR3 size: 18 residues. V was pared by 0 bases and J by 7 bases, with 15 bases of the junction left unmatched. CDR1 and CDR2 from the germline V gene are SGHDT and YYEEEE. The CDR3 DNA follows: TGTGCCAGCAGCTTGGCCCGGACAGGGGGTTGGGAAGGAGATGAAGCTTTCTTT. Translation gives CASSLARTGGWEGDEAFF.

This chain uses TRBV28 with TRBJ2-7, with 10 nucleotides matching TRBD1. Germline V gene data show CDR1 as MDHEN and CDR2 as SYDVKM. The CDR3 contains 15 residues. V gave up 8 bases and J gave up 3 bases; unmatched junction bases: 10. The CDR3 nucleotides read TGTGCCAGCTGGGACAGGGGAGCTCCAAACTACGAGCAGTACTTC. Residues: CASWDRGAPNYEQYF.

The chain is built from TRBV7-2 and TRBJ1-2; D unclear. The V and J ends lost 3 bases and 3 bases respectively, with 11 bases between them. The CDR3 consists of 14 residues. The germline gives CDR1 SGHTA, CDR2 FQGNSA. The CDR3 reads CASSLSVFDYGYTF. DNA for the CDR3: TGTGCCAGCAGCTTGTCTGTCTTCGACTATGGCTACACCTTC.

The chain joins TRBV7-2 to TRBJ2-5; the match to TRBD1 covers 8 bases. Trimming cost V 3 bases and J 6 bases; bases outside gene matches: 9. The CDR3 loop spans 15 amino acids. Germline V lookup: CDR1 SGHTA, CDR2 FQGNSA. Written as DNA, the CDR3 is TGTGCCAGCAGCTTCGACGACAGGGGTGAGAAGACCCAGTACTTC. This translates into CASSFDDRGEKTQYF.

The CDR3 region has the DNA TGTGCCAGCAGCTACGGACAGGGGGACGCAGATACGCAGTATTTT. Protein product: CASSYGQGDADTQYF. This chain connects TRBV7-9 to TRBJ2-3; 10 bases are a match to TRBD1. Germline V lookup: CDR1 SEHNR, CDR2 FQNEAQ (reference sequence). This CDR3 region has 15 residues. V dropped 4 bases and J dropped 4; count of bases not matched to a gene: 5.

This clone has only a few counts. The J gene is TRBJ1-5, the V gene TRBV7-8, with 7 bases lining up with TRBD1. CDR3 length: 15 amino acids. Unmatched junction bases numbered 5, after V lost 3 bases and J lost 3 bases. Per the germline V gene, CDR1 is SGHVS and CDR2 is FQNEAQ. The CDR3 spells CASSFSGGTNQPQHF. As DNA, the CDR3 is TGTGCCAGCAGCTTTTCAGGGGGTACCAATCAGCCCCAGCATTTT. The whole variable domain, filled in from reference TRBV7-8 and TRBJ1-5, reads GAGVSQSPRYKVAKRGQDVALRCDPISGHVSLFWYQQALGQGPEFLTYFQNEAQLDKSGLPSDRFFAERPEGSVSTLKIQRTQQEDSAVYLCASSFSGGTNQPQHFGDGTRLSIL.

The chain is built from TRBV6-6 and TRBJ1-4; D remains ambiguous. The CDR3 has 15 amino acids. Trimming pared 7 bases from V and 0 bases from J, leaving 12 bases between. Per germline, CDR1 MNHNY and CDR2 SVGAGI (reference sequence). The CDR3 DNA reads TGTGCCAGCATTGGGAGGGCACCAACTAATGAAAAACTGTTTTTT. Its protein is CASIGRAPTNEKLFF.

The chain employs TRBV6-5 and TRBJ1-2; TRBD1 matches at 7 bases. The J segment lost 6 bases and the V segment lost 2 bases, leaving 6 bases of the junction unmatched. The CDR3 covers 14 residues. Germline CDR1 and CDR2: MNHEY and SVGAGI. The CDR3 protein is CASSYQGVSDGYTF. The CDR3 nucleotides read TGTGCCAGCAGTTACCAGGGGGTGTCTGATGGCTACACCTTC.

This chain joins TRBV4-3 and TRBJ2-3; D might be TRBD2 (5 bases). Trimming took off 0 bases at V and 3 bases at J, with 13 bases between the two ends. The CDR3 runs 16 residues. Germline CDR1 and CDR2: LGHNA and YSLEER. For the CDR3, the DNA is TGCGCCAGCAGCCAAGATCTTCAGCGGAGTACAGATACGCAGTATTTT. Its protein product is CASSQDLQRSTDTQYF.

This rearrangement joins TRBV7-2 to TRBJ2-7; a weak D match, TRBD1 (6 bases). Germline V gene lookup returns CDR1 SGHTA and CDR2 FQGNSA. V lost 5 bases to trimming and J lost 4 bases, with 12 bases between them. The CDR3 has 13 amino acids. The CDR3: CASSLYRAYEQYF. DNA for the CDR3: TGTGCCAGCAGCCTATACAGGGCTTACGAGCAGTACTTC. The variable domain in full, with the rest retrieved from reference TRBV7-2 and TRBJ2-7, is GAGVSQSPSNKVTEKGKDVELRCDPISGHTALYWYRQSLGQGLEFLIYFQGNSAPDKSGLPSDRFSAERTGGSVSTLTIQRTQQEDSAVYLCASSLYRAYEQYFGPGTRLTVT.

This chain uses TRBV5-6 with TRBJ2-7; D perhaps matches TRBD2 (6 bases). From germline, CDR1 is SGHDT and CDR2 YYEEEE. The CDR3 sequence is 12 residues long. The V end lost 3 bases, the J end lost 7 bases, and 11 bases lay between the germline ends. Here the CDR3 DNA reads TGTGCCAGCAGCTCGTGGGCGGGGGAGCAGTACTTC. Protein: CASSSWAGEQYF.

The chain recombines TRBV7-3 with TRBJ2-2; 8 bases are shared with TRBD1. The ends lost 1 base at V and 6 bases at J; junction bases unmatched: 16. Germline V gives CDR1 SGHTA, CDR2 FQGTGA. This CDR3 has 19 amino acids. As DNA, the CDR3 is TGTGCCAGCAGCTTAATGGTCCGGGACAGGCTCTTACCAGCCGGGGAGCTGTTTTTT. Translation gives CASSLMVRDRLLPAGELFF.

This clone was detected only once. V is TRBV3-1 (or the pseudogene TRBV3-2) and J is TRBJ2-7, with unresolved D. From germline, CDR1 is LGHDT and CDR2 YNNKEL (reference sequence). The V and J ends lost 0 bases and 0 bases respectively, with 3 bases between them. The CDR3 totals 13 residues. The CDR3 is CASSQDFSYEQYF. The CDR3 coding sequence is TGTGCCAGCAGCCAAGACTTCTCCTACGAGCAGTACTTC.

The table lists this clone with a count of one. This chain joins TRBV11-3 and TRBJ2-1, with 9 bases that match TRBD1. This CDR3 has 14 amino acids. V was clipped by 5 bases and J by 9 bases; unmatched bases: 8. The germline CDR1 and CDR2 sequences are SGHNT and YENEEA. The CDR3 DNA reads TGTGCCAGCAGCAGGCGGGACAGGGTTATTGAGCAGTTCTTC. Amino acid sequence: CASSRRDRVIEQFF.

The table lists this clone with a few counts. The chain carries TRBV6-5 and TRBJ1-1; the D gene is possibly TRBD1 (5 bases). V was cut by 6 bases and J by 4 bases, with 15 bases left in between. The germline V gene has CDR1 MNHEY and CDR2 SVGAGI. The CDR3 loop spans 14 amino acids. In DNA, the CDR3 is TGTGCCAGCAGGTCCTGGGGGGTTGGCACTGAAGCTTTCTTT. Translating gives CASRSWGVGTEAFF.

This clone was recorded only once. V usage is TRBV19 and J usage is TRBJ1-6, with D unresolved. Germline V gene data show CDR1 as LNHDA and CDR2 as SQIVND (reference sequence). Trimming pared 4 bases from V and 5 bases from J, leaving 6 bases between. This CDR3 has 13 residues. The CDR3, as DNA: TGTGCCAGTAGTAGGAGGGATAATTCACCCCTCCACTTT. Translation gives CASSRRDNSPLHF. The full variable domain, rest sourced from reference TRBV19 and TRBJ1-6, is DGGITQSPKYLFRKEGQNVTLSCEQNLNHDAMYWYRQDPGQGLRLIYYSQIVNDFQKGDIAEGYSVSREKKESFPLTVTSAQKNPTAFYLCASSRRDNSPLHFGNGTRLTVT.

CDR3: CASSTKLSGQGASVFF. The CDR3 region has the DNA TGTGCCAGTAGTACCAAACTCTCGGGACAGGGGGCGAGTGTTTTCTTT. The chain combines TRBV19 with TRBJ1-1; 12 bases line up with TRBD1. CDR3 length: 16 residues. Trimming took 4 bases from V and 13 from J; bases not matched to a gene: 16. Germline V CDR1 and CDR2: LNHDA, SQIVND (reference sequence).

The chain employs TRBV6-5 and TRBJ1-2; 7 bases match TRBD1. The V segment lost 7 bases and the J segment 0 bases; nucleotides outside the gene matches: 5. CDR3 length: 14 amino acids. Germline V lookup: CDR1 MNHEY, CDR2 SVGAGI. In DNA form, the CDR3 reads TGTGCCAGCAAACGGACAGGAACTAACTATGGCTACACCTTC. It specifies CASKRTGTNYGYTF.

This clone was seen a handful of times. The chain couples TRBV6-5 to TRBJ1-2; 7 nucleotides align to TRBD1. The CDR3 loop spans 15 amino acids. The ends lost 0 bases at V and 6 bases at J; junction bases unmatched: 7. Looked up from germline, CDR1 is MNHEY and CDR2 is SVGAGI. CDR3 DNA sequence: TGTGCCAGCAGTTACTCGACTGGTCAGGGGGATGGCTACACCTTC. Amino acids: CASSYSTGQGDGYTF.

This sequence joins TRBV4-1 and TRBJ2-2; the D gene is possibly TRBD1 (6 bases). Trimming shortened V by 0 bases and J by 5 bases, and 13 bases separated the two germline ends. CDR1 is MGHRA and CDR2 is YSYEKL in the germline V gene. This CDR3 region has 16 residues. CDR3 residues: CASSQDNRARTGELFF. As DNA, the CDR3 is TGCGCCAGCAGCCAAGATAACAGGGCAAGGACCGGGGAGCTGTTTTTT.

The CDR3 protein is CASSTRGPSTEAFF. CDR3 coding DNA: TGTGCCAGCAGCACCAGGGGGCCGAGCACTGAAGCTTTCTTT. The chain employs TRBV5-6 and TRBJ1-1, with 8 bases identical to TRBD1. The CDR3 extends over 14 amino acids. V trimming: 4 bases; J trimming: 4 bases; junction bases outside the gene matches: 6. Germline V CDR1 and CDR2: SGHDT, YYEEEE. Filled out from reference TRBV5-6 and TRBJ1-1, the complete variable domain reads DAGVTQSPTHLIKTRGQQVTLRCSPKSGHDTVSWYQQALGQGPQFIFQYYEEEERQRGNFPDRFSGHQFPNYSSELNVNALLLGDSALYLCASSTRGPSTEAFFGQGTRLTVV.